A selection of T cell receptor beta chains follows, all from one sample in a study of metastatic and nonmetastatic thyroid tumors. TCRdb used MiXCR to call clones anew from the PCR reads. The data show fewer than 7,500 clones, roughly 25% seen once. What was sequenced was adjacent normal tissue. The source of these receptors is a male donor with papillary thyroid cancer or a benign thyroid nodule (not recorded which). Some clones in this sample may be carry-over from other donors' samples. Each CDR3 is given with its conserved first and last residue. The D gene is left open where the match is weak. Only some rows state a clone size, as once, few, many or a class for expanded clones.

clone_size: .; d_call: .; j_call: TRBJ1-6; v_call: TRBV20-1; cdr3_nt: TGCAGTGCTAGAGATTCCAATTTTAATTCACCCCTCCACTTT; cdr3_aa: CSARDSNFNSPLHF
clone_size: .; d_call: .; j_call: TRBJ2-2; v_call: TRBV20-1; cdr3_nt: TGCAGTGTACGGGAACCCACGAACACAGGGGAGCTGTTTTTT; cdr3_aa: CSVREPTNTGELFF
clone_size: .; d_call: TRBD2; j_call: TRBJ2-7; v_call: TRBV7-6; cdr3_nt: TGTGCCAGCAGCTTAAGGGGACTAGCCTACGAGCAGTACTTC; cdr3_aa: CASSLRGLAYEQYF
clone_size: .; d_call: .; j_call: TRBJ1-2; v_call: TRBV6-9; cdr3_nt: TGTGCCTGCACATGGGCACACTGCGCCGACTATGGCTACACCTTC; cdr3_aa: CACTWAHCADYGYTF
clone_size: .; d_call: TRBD2; j_call: TRBJ2-7; v_call: TRBV10-3; cdr3_nt: TGTGCCATCAGTGCGAATAGCGGGGGAACCTACGAGCAGTACTTC; cdr3_aa: CAISANSGGTYEQYF
clone_size: .; d_call: TRBD2; j_call: TRBJ2-3; v_call: TRBV6-1; cdr3_nt: TGTGCCAGCATCGGAGAGACTAGCGCGCAGTATTTT; cdr3_aa: CASIGETSAQYF
clone_size: few; d_call: .; j_call: TRBJ1-2; v_call: TRBV5-1; cdr3_nt: TGCGCCAGCAGACAGGACCGAGACTATGGCTACACCTTC; cdr3_aa: CASRQDRDYGYTF
clone_size: .; d_call: .; j_call: TRBJ2-2; v_call: TRBV18; cdr3_nt: TGTGCCAGCCGTACAGACACCGGGGAGCTGTTTTTT; cdr3_aa: CASRTDTGELFF
clone_size: medium-sized; d_call: TRBD1; j_call: TRBJ2-5; v_call: TRBV19; cdr3_nt: TGTGCCAGTAGTCCAAGGACAGGGTACCAAGAGACCCAGTACTTC; cdr3_aa: CASSPRTGYQETQYF
clone_size: .; d_call: .; j_call: TRBJ2-7; v_call: TRBV6-5; cdr3_nt: TGTGCCAGCAGTTTTCCGGGGACCTACGAGCAGTACTTC; cdr3_aa: CASSFPGTYEQYF
clone_size: few; d_call: .; j_call: TRBJ2-1; v_call: TRBV11-3; cdr3_nt: TGTGCCAGCAGCTTAGGGAATTACAATGAGCAGTTCTTC; cdr3_aa: CASSLGNYNEQFF
clone_size: medium-sized; d_call: .; j_call: TRBJ1-6; v_call: TRBV30; cdr3_nt: TGTGCCTGGAGTCCCCCGGACCGGAGTTCACCCCTCCACTTT; cdr3_aa: CAWSPPDRSSPLHF
clone_size: medium-sized; d_call: TRBD1; j_call: TRBJ2-7; v_call: TRBV5-1; cdr3_nt: TGCGCCAGCAGCTTGCCGGGACAGTCCTACGAGCAGTACTTC; cdr3_aa: CASSLPGQSYEQYF
clone_size: .; d_call: .; j_call: TRBJ2-7; v_call: TRBV18; cdr3_nt: TGTGCCAGCTCACCAGGGGACTGGAAAAACTACGAGCAGTACTTC; cdr3_aa: CASSPGDWKNYEQYF
clone_size: medium-sized; d_call: TRBD2; j_call: TRBJ2-1; v_call: TRBV5-1; cdr3_nt: TGCGCCAGCAGCTTGGCCCTAGCGGGAGACAATGAGCAGTTCTTC; cdr3_aa: CASSLALAGDNEQFF
clone_size: .; d_call: TRBD1; j_call: TRBJ1-1; v_call: TRBV19; cdr3_nt: TGTGCCAGTAGTATTGGACAGGGATACACTGAAGCTTTCTTT; cdr3_aa: CASSIGQGYTEAFF
clone_size: once; d_call: .; j_call: TRBJ2-1; v_call: TRBV7-9; cdr3_nt: TGTGCCAGCAGCCCCCGCACTGACAATGAACAGTTCTTC; cdr3_aa: CASSPRTDNEQFF
clone_size: .; d_call: .; j_call: TRBJ1-4; v_call: TRBV2; cdr3_nt: TGTGCCAGCAGTGGGGGGTCCTTT; cdr3_aa: CASSGGSF
clone_size: few; d_call: TRBD1; j_call: TRBJ2-1; v_call: TRBV6-5; cdr3_nt: TGTGCCAGCAGTTACCGGGACAGGGCGGATGAGCAGTTCTTT; cdr3_aa: CASSYRDRADEQFF
clone_size: few; d_call: TRBD2; j_call: TRBJ2-7; v_call: TRBV4-1; cdr3_nt: TGCGCCAGCAGCCAATTATGGACTAGCGGGAGCAGAGAGCAGTACTTC; cdr3_aa: CASSQLWTSGSREQYF
clone_size: medium-sized; d_call: .; j_call: TRBJ2-2; v_call: TRBV6-2/TRBV6-3; cdr3_nt: TGTGCCAGCAGCAAACAGGGAGCAACGGGCGGGGAGCTGTTTTTT; cdr3_aa: CASSKQGATGGELFF
clone_size: few; d_call: TRBD2; j_call: TRBJ2-5; v_call: TRBV15; cdr3_nt: TGTGCCACCAGCAGAGATCAAGCGGGGGGGCAGACCCAGTACTTC; cdr3_aa: CATSRDQAGGQTQYF
clone_size: few; d_call: .; j_call: TRBJ2-7; v_call: TRBV2; cdr3_nt: TGTGCCAGCAGCCAGACGGACGAGCAGTACTTC; cdr3_aa: CASSQTDEQYF
clone_size: .; d_call: TRBD1; j_call: TRBJ2-7; v_call: TRBV20-1; cdr3_nt: TGCAGTGTTAGGGGGGTTGGGAGAGGACAGGGGATTTACGAGCAGTACTTC; cdr3_aa: CSVRGVGRGQGIYEQYF
clone_size: .; d_call: .; j_call: TRBJ1-4; v_call: TRBV2; cdr3_nt: TGTGCCAGCAGGGCCTTAAATGAAAAACTGTTTTTT; cdr3_aa: CASRALNEKLFF
clone_size: .; d_call: .; j_call: TRBJ1-1; v_call: TRBV20-1; cdr3_nt: TGCAGTGCCAGAGATGGGGGAGGAGGCACTGAAGCTTTCTTT; cdr3_aa: CSARDGGGGTEAFF
clone_size: .; d_call: .; j_call: TRBJ1-1; v_call: TRBV20-1; cdr3_nt: TGCAGTGCTATGGAATTAGGGGGAACTGAAGCTTTCTTT; cdr3_aa: CSAMELGGTEAFF
clone_size: few; d_call: TRBD2; j_call: TRBJ2-7; v_call: TRBV12-3/TRBV12-4; cdr3_nt: TGTGCCAGCAGTTCCTCTAGCGGCGAGCAGTACTTC; cdr3_aa: CASSSSSGEQYF
clone_size: .; d_call: TRBD2; j_call: TRBJ2-1; v_call: TRBV7-3; cdr3_nt: TGTGCCAGCAGCTTTACTAGCGGACACTACAATGAGCAGTTCTTC; cdr3_aa: CASSFTSGHYNEQFF
clone_size: .; d_call: .; j_call: TRBJ2-5; v_call: TRBV20-1; cdr3_nt: TGCAGTGCCTTCCAGGGGAGTGAAGAGACCCAGTACTTC; cdr3_aa: CSAFQGSEETQYF
clone_size: once; d_call: .; j_call: TRBJ2-1; v_call: TRBV7-3; cdr3_nt: TGTGCCAGCAGCTCAACCCTAGTACGCAATGAGCAGTTCTTC; cdr3_aa: CASSSTLVRNEQFF
clone_size: large; d_call: .; j_call: TRBJ1-1; v_call: TRBV6-1; cdr3_nt: TGTGCCAGCAGCGGAGACAGGCGCACTGAAGCTTTCTTT; cdr3_aa: CASSGDRRTEAFF
clone_size: medium-sized; d_call: TRBD2; j_call: TRBJ2-1; v_call: TRBV9; cdr3_nt: TGTGCCAGCAGCGGATCTAGCGGGAGAAATTACAATGAGCAGTTCTTC; cdr3_aa: CASSGSSGRNYNEQFF
clone_size: .; d_call: .; j_call: TRBJ1-1; v_call: TRBV19; cdr3_nt: TGTGCCAGTAGTACCCTCGAGTATGGTGAAGCTTTCTTT; cdr3_aa: CASSTLEYGEAFF
clone_size: .; d_call: .; j_call: TRBJ2-7; v_call: TRBV4-2; cdr3_nt: TGTGCCAGCAGCCTCCAACTGTCTTCCTACGAGCGGTACTTC; cdr3_aa: CASSLQLSSYERYF
clone_size: medium-sized; d_call: .; j_call: TRBJ1-5; v_call: TRBV2; cdr3_nt: TGTGCCAGCAGCACAGGACGTCATAAGCAGCCCCAGCATTTT; cdr3_aa: CASSTGRHKQPQHF
clone_size: few; d_call: TRBD2; j_call: TRBJ2-1; v_call: TRBV10-3; cdr3_nt: TGTGCCATCAGTGCTAGCGGGGATAACAATGAGCAGTTCTTC; cdr3_aa: CAISASGDNNEQFF
clone_size: few; d_call: TRBD2; j_call: TRBJ2-3; v_call: TRBV27; cdr3_nt: TGTGCCAGCTCGCTAGCGGGAGGGATCACAGATACGCAGTATTTT; cdr3_aa: CASSLAGGITDTQYF
clone_size: medium-sized; d_call: .; j_call: TRBJ2-3; v_call: TRBV10-3; cdr3_nt: TGTGCCATCAGTGAGTCGTCCAAAACAGATACGCAGTATTTT; cdr3_aa: CAISESSKTDTQYF
clone_size: many; d_call: .; j_call: TRBJ2-7; v_call: TRBV7-9; cdr3_nt: TGTGCCAGCAGCTTAGACCCCGGCTACGAGCAGTACTTC; cdr3_aa: CASSLDPGYEQYF
clone_size: medium-sized; d_call: TRBD2; j_call: TRBJ2-3; v_call: TRBV30; cdr3_nt: TGTGCCTGGAGTGTACCCCTAGCGGGAGCAGATACGCAGTATTTT; cdr3_aa: CAWSVPLAGADTQYF
clone_size: few; d_call: .; j_call: TRBJ1-1; v_call: TRBV2; cdr3_nt: TGTGCCAGCAGTGAAAACCTCCTCACTGAAGCTTTCTTT; cdr3_aa: CASSENLLTEAFF
clone_size: medium-sized; d_call: TRBD1; j_call: TRBJ2-1; v_call: TRBV24-1; cdr3_nt: TGTGCCACCAGTCCCGGGACAGGGGGCTACAATGAGCAGTTCTTC; cdr3_aa: CATSPGTGGYNEQFF
clone_size: few; d_call: .; j_call: TRBJ2-2; v_call: TRBV24-1; cdr3_nt: TGTGCCACCAGTGATTTAAGGGACACCGGGGAGCTGTTTTTT; cdr3_aa: CATSDLRDTGELFF
clone_size: few; d_call: TRBD1; j_call: TRBJ1-5; v_call: TRBV6-2/TRBV6-3; cdr3_nt: TGCGCCAGCAGGACCCGGGACAGGCCCAATAGCAATCAGCCCCAGCATTTT; cdr3_aa: CASRTRDRPNSNQPQHF
clone_size: large; d_call: .; j_call: TRBJ1-1; v_call: TRBV6-2/TRBV6-3; cdr3_nt: TGTGCCAGCAGGTACACAAACACTGAAGCTTTCTTT; cdr3_aa: CASRYTNTEAFF
clone_size: once; d_call: .; j_call: TRBJ2-1; v_call: TRBV7-8; cdr3_nt: TGTGCCAGCAGCGTACACGCGGACTACAATGAGCAGTTCTTC; cdr3_aa: CASSVHADYNEQFF
clone_size: .; d_call: .; j_call: TRBJ1-2; v_call: TRBV5-6; cdr3_nt: TGTGCCAGCAGCTTGGGGGGCGGAGGCTACACCTTC; cdr3_aa: CASSLGGGGYTF